The sequence of this TCR beta chain was determined in a study of beta chain features in type 1 diabetes. V lost 5 bases to trimming and J lost 7 bases; unmatched junction nucleotides: 8. The germline CDR1 and CDR2 sequences are SGHDT and YYEEEE. This CDR3 comprises 15 residues. The sequenced template was cDNA made from the entire isolated RNA. Profiled with immunoSEQ multiplex PCR; TCRdb holds only in-frame clones, not every one. The sample holds roughly 180,000 clones, around 13% seen once. This clone was seen only a few times. Its specificity is unknown. Findings and limits, study-wide: The study notes PCR might favor shorter templates equally in patients and controls. The study found fewer insertions and more deletions at VDJ junctions in type 1 diabetes patients. Sampled from patients, naive, central memory and Treg TCRB repertoires appeared more similar than those sampled from healthy donors.

This chain connects TRBV5-6 to TRBJ2-7, with 14 bases fitting TRBD2. The sample was central memory CD4+ T cells from blood. The sequence came from a woman under 30 in good health. Here the CDR3 DNA reads TGTGCCAGCAGAATGGGACTAGCGGGAGCTGGGGAGCAGTACTTC. Its protein product is CASRMGLAGAGEQYF.